The 29 T cell receptor beta chains presented below share a single source sample, sequenced in a study of T cell responses to AZD1222 COVID-19 vaccine. Assay used: immunoSEQ multiplex PCR; TCRdb lists only in-frame clones, some missing. The table shows about 120,000 clones, with 75% to 95% occurring only once. Sequenced material: peripheral blood, taken 28 days after the second dose of the MenACWY control vaccine. These receptors were collected from an adult who received the MenACWY meningococcal vaccine as a control.

This clone was counted a single time. The V gene is TRBV12-3 or TRBV12-4, the J gene TRBJ1-1; D uncertain. Trimming shortened V by 3 bases and J by 7 bases, and 9 bases separated the two germline ends. The CDR3 consists of 12 residues. For the CDR3, the DNA is TGTGCCAGCAGTTTCGGAGAGGGTGAAGCTTTCTTT. It specifies CASSFGEGEAFF.

This chain links TRBV4-1 with TRBJ1-2, with D maybe TRBD1 (6 bases). The V end lost 2 bases, the J end lost 4 bases, and 8 bases lay between the germline ends. The length of the CDR3 is 13 residues. Germline assignment: CDR1 MGHRA and CDR2 YSYEKL. CDR3 region: CASSQQGTYGYTF. CDR3 bases: TGCGCCAGCAGCCAACAGGGGACCTATGGCTACACCTTC.

This sequence joins TRBV5-1 and TRBJ1-2, with D possibly TRBD1 on 5 matching bases. The length of the CDR3 is 16 residues. Trimming removed 4 bases from V and 6 bases from J, with 22 bases in between. CDR1 is SGHRS and CDR2 is YFSETQ in the germline V gene. The CDR3 spells CASSRLTGGPPDGYTF. CDR3 sequence (DNA): TGCGCCAGCAGCCGCCTCACGGGGGGACCACCAGATGGCTACACCTTC.

In its sample, this clone was seen many times. The chain uses TRBV14 and TRBJ2-7, with D tentatively TRBD2 (6 bases). This CDR3 comprises 14 residues. Trimming removed 1 base at V and 6 bases at J, with 13 bases between. Germline CDR1 reads SGHDN; CDR2 reads FVKESK. CDR3 region: CASSQVGLLSEQYF. The CDR3 region has the DNA TGTGCCAGCAGCCAAGTGGGACTCCTATCCGAGCAGTACTTC.

V gene TRBV2 combines with J gene TRBJ2-7, with 10 nucleotides matching TRBD2. CDR1 is SNHLY and CDR2 is FYNNEI in the germline V gene. The CDR3 length is 15 residues. With 5 bases clipped from V and 1 base from J, the junction kept 5 bases outside the gene matches. CDR3 loop: CASSRGTSASYEQYF. The CDR3 nucleotides read TGTGCCAGCAGTCGCGGGACTAGCGCATCCTACGAGCAGTACTTC.

V and J are TRBV7-9 and TRBJ1-1; 8 nucleotides match TRBD1. In germline, CDR1 is SEHNR, CDR2 FQNEAQ (reference sequence). V trimming: 5 bases; J trimming: 6 bases; junction bases outside the gene matches: 8. This CDR3 contains 14 residues. CDR3 region: CASSLTGVVAEAFF. The CDR3 DNA is TGTGCCAGCAGCCTGACAGGGGTTGTGGCTGAAGCTTTCTTT.

To note about this clone: Other DNA sequences in this sample translate to the same CDR3. The chain uses TRBV18 and TRBJ2-2; no clear D gene. This CDR3 is 13 amino acids long. Germline V gene sequence: CDR1 KGHSH, CDR2 LQKENI. The V and J ends lost 0 bases and 2 bases respectively, with 1 base between them. The CDR3 coding sequence is TGTGCCAGCTCACCACCAAACACCGGGGAGCTGTTTTTT. It translates to CASSPPNTGELFF.

The chain recombines TRBV4-1 with TRBJ2-1, with TRBD1 matching over 8 bases. The CDR3 is made up of 18 amino acids. V lost 2 bases, J lost 9 bases, and 18 bases stayed unmatched. The germline V gene has CDR1 MGHRA and CDR2 YSYEKL. For the CDR3, the DNA is TGCGCCAGCAGCCAATATATTCAGGGGGCGATCGCAATGGGTGAGCAGTTCTTC. Its translation is CASSQYIQGAIAMGEQFF.

The J gene is TRBJ2-2, the V gene TRBV19; TRBD1 matches 8 bases. The CDR3 runs to 15 residues. CDR1 and CDR2 from the germline V gene are LNHDA and SQIVND (reference sequence). Losses at the gene ends were 5 bases for V and 7 bases for J; bases not matched to a gene: 9. For the CDR3, the DNA is TGTGCCAGTAGTCCCGGGACAGGTACGAGCGGGGAGCTGTTTTTT. Protein sequence: CASSPGTGTSGELFF.

This clone has only one observation. CDR3 DNA sequence: TGTGCCAGCAGCGTAGTGCCACAGGTCAATGTCACGGGCTACACCTTC. Translating gives CASSVVPQVNVTGYTF. J is TRBJ1-2 and V is TRBV9; a weak D match, TRBD1 (5 bases). CDR3 length: 16 amino acids. Trimming pared 0 bases from V and 8 bases from J, leaving 20 bases between. Germline CDR1 is SGDLS and CDR2 is YYNGEE.

In DNA, the CDR3 is TGTGCCAGCAGCCAAGAAGAAAAACGATACAATGAGCAGTTCTTC. Translated: CASSQEEKRYNEQFF. This rearrangement joins TRBV4-2 to TRBJ2-1; D remains unclear. The CDR3 has 15 residues. V was shortened by 0 bases and J by 4 bases, with 10 bases between the two germline ends. Germline V gene sequence: CDR1 LGHNA, CDR2 YNFKEQ.

This clone was recorded only once. The chain uses TRBV7-3 and TRBJ2-1; tentatively, D is TRBD2 (6 bases). CDR1 is SGHTA, CDR2 FQGTGA, per germline. Trimming shortened V by 7 bases and J by 7 bases, and 23 bases separated the two germline ends. This CDR3 is 16 amino acids long. Here the CDR3 reads CASIPGDSPEGNEQFF. The CDR3 DNA reads TGTGCCAGCATACCGGGGGACTCCCCAGAAGGGAATGAGCAGTTCTTC. The variable domain in full, completed from reference TRBV7-3 and TRBJ2-1, reads GAGVSQTPSNKVTEKGKYVELRCDPISGHTALYWYRQSLGQGPEFLIYFQGTGAADDSGLPNDRFFAVRPEGSVSTLKIQRTERGDSAVYLCASIPGDSPEGNEQFFGPGTRLTVL.

V usage is TRBV4-2 and J usage is TRBJ1-5, with D possibly matching TRBD1 (6 bases). The CDR3 extends over 17 amino acids. V was clipped by 0 bases and J by 5 bases, with 17 bases between them. Germline CDR1 LGHNA, CDR2 YNFKEQ. CDR3 protein: CASSQDPLGGGHQPQHF. Here the CDR3 DNA reads TGTGCCAGCAGCCAAGATCCCTTAGGGGGGGGCCATCAGCCCCAGCATTTT.

V gene TRBV24-1 combines with J gene TRBJ1-3, with TRBD1 identical over 8 bases. Germline CDR1 reads KGHDR; CDR2 reads SFDVKD. The J segment lost 1 base and the V segment lost 9 bases, leaving 10 bases of the junction unmatched. CDR3 length: 16 amino acids. CDR3 amino acids: CATAALTGGSGNTIYF. For the CDR3, the DNA is TGTGCCACCGCCGCCCTAACAGGGGGGTCTGGAAACACCATATATTTT.

This chain connects TRBV12-1 to TRBJ2-5; TRBD2 is taken as the D call from the table, unchecked against the DNA. TRBV12-1 is a pseudogene segment. The CDR3 totals 12 residues. The CDR3 here is CASRRVAETQYF. CDR3 bases: TGTGCCAGCAGAAGAGTAGCAGAGACCCAGTACTTC.

The chain links TRBV4-3 to TRBJ1-2, with D unclear. The CDR3 is 15 residues long. Deletions cut 0 bases from V and 4 bases from J, with 12 bases between. Germline V lookup: CDR1 LGHNA, CDR2 YSLEER. This chain's CDR3 is CASSQESQSLYGYTF. CDR3 sequence (DNA): TGCGCCAGCAGCCAAGAGTCGCAGAGTCTCTATGGCTACACCTTC.

V usage is TRBV19 and J usage is TRBJ2-7, with D uncertain. Per germline, CDR1 LNHDA and CDR2 SQIVND (reference sequence). This CDR3 spans 14 amino acids. V dropped 6 bases and J dropped 0 bases, with 12 bases sitting between them. The CDR3 region has the DNA TGTGCCAGTAGAAGGCGGCCTGACTCCTACGAGCAGTACTTC. This codes for CASRRRPDSYEQYF.

This chain links TRBV28 with TRBJ2-1; 13 nucleotides line up with TRBD2. The germline V gene has CDR1 MDHEN and CDR2 SYDVKM. V gave up 4 bases and J gave up 6 bases; unmatched junction bases: 3. This CDR3 region has 15 residues. CDR3 protein: CASSSLAGGPNEQFF. The CDR3 DNA is TGTGCCAGCAGTTCACTAGCGGGAGGGCCCAATGAGCAGTTCTTC.

The gene calls are TRBV5-1 and TRBJ2-2; tentative D call: TRBD1 (6 bases). CDR1 SGHRS and CDR2 YFSETQ come from the germline V gene. This CDR3 is built from 15 residues. Trimming cost V 2 bases and J 6 bases, with 14 bases left between them. CDR3 sequence: CASSFSQGFPGELFF. Written as DNA, the CDR3 is TGCGCCAGCAGCTTCTCCCAGGGGTTCCCCGGGGAGCTGTTTTTT.

The rearrangement joins TRBV9 to TRBJ1-1; D remains unclear. Germline CDR1 and CDR2: SGDLS and YYNGEE. Trimming stripped 4 bases from V and 3 bases from J, with 19 bases between. The CDR3 runs to 16 residues. DNA for the CDR3: TGTGCCAGCAGCATCGAGGGCACCCAGTACGACACTGAAGCTTTCTTT. Translated: CASSIEGTQYDTEAFF.

This CDR3 reads CASSPRGVPEQYV. CDR3 in DNA: TGTGCCAGCAGCCCTAGGGGGGTCCCCGAGCAGTACGTC. The genes are TRBV7-9 and TRBJ2-7; D tentatively reads TRBD1 or TRBD2 (6 bases each). The CDR3 covers 13 residues. Trimming left V 5 bases short and J 6 bases short, with 14 bases between. The germline V gene encodes CDR1 SEHNR and CDR2 FQNEAQ (reference sequence).

The gene calls are TRBV28 and TRBJ2-1, with a weak D call TRBD2 (5 bases). With 3 bases removed from V and 7 bases from J, the gap between germline ends came to 13 bases. CDR3 length equals 14 residues. CDR1 and CDR2 (germline): MDHEN, SYDVKM. The CDR3 sequence: CASSFRPEVNEQFF. The CDR3 DNA sequence: TGTGCCAGCAGTTTCCGGCCGGAGGTGAATGAGCAGTTCTTC.

This CDR3 reads CASSPPGQGQTQYF. Here the CDR3 DNA reads TGTGCCAGCAGCCCCCCCGGACAGGGACAGACCCAGTACTTC. J is TRBJ2-5 and V is TRBV7-9; the match to TRBD1 covers 8 bases. V lost 5 bases, J lost 6 bases, and 8 bases stayed unmatched. This CDR3 has 14 residues. In germline, CDR1 is SEHNR, CDR2 FQNEAQ (reference sequence).

V usage is TRBV15 and J usage is TRBJ2-7; 8 nucleotides match TRBD1. The CDR3 has 16 residues. The germline CDR1 and CDR2 sequences are LNHNV and YYDKDF (reference sequence). The trim removed 0 bases at V and 5 bases at J, leaving 9 bases unmatched. The CDR3 region is CATSRDPLRRGHEQYF. The CDR3 region has the DNA TGTGCCACCAGCAGAGATCCTCTACGCAGGGGGCACGAGCAGTACTTC. Based on the CDR3 plus reference TRBV15 and TRBJ2-7, the full variable domain is DAMVIQNPRYQVTQFGKPVTLSCSQTLNHNVMYWYQQKSSQAPKLLFHYYDKDFNNEADTPDNFQSRRPNTSFCFLDIRSPGLGDTAMYLCATSRDPLRRGHEQYFGPGTRLTVT.

The rearrangement uses TRBV28 and TRBJ1-1, with D uncertain. Germline lookup yields CDR1 MDHEN and CDR2 SYDVKM. CDR3 size: 13 residues. V lost 8 bases and J 6 bases, leaving 16 bases between the germline ends. The CDR3 DNA follows: TGTGCCAGCCTACACGGTGGCGGCGCTGAAGCTTTCTTT. Residues: CASLHGGGAEAFF.

The chain uses TRBV28 and TRBJ1-1; perhaps TRBD1 as D (6 bases). This CDR3 comprises 16 residues. Per the germline V gene, CDR1 is MDHEN and CDR2 is SYDVKM. V lost 3 bases to trimming and J lost 1 base, with 15 bases between them. DNA of the CDR3: TGTGCCAGCAGTTTCCTAACCGGGACAAGGAACACTGAAGCTTTCTTT. Its translation is CASSFLTGTRNTEAFF.

Here the CDR3 DNA reads TGTGCCAGCAGGCAGGGCCCAGGCAATCAGCCCCAGCATTTT. It translates to CASRQGPGNQPQHF. The chain uses TRBV6-6 and TRBJ1-5; maybe TRBD1 (5 bases). Germline V lookup: CDR1 MNHNY, CDR2 SVGAGI (reference sequence). CDR3 length: 14 residues. V was trimmed by 6 bases and J by 2 bases, leaving 11 bases between them.

This clone was seen once. The chain recombines TRBV28 with TRBJ1-2; D not certain. Germline V gives CDR1 MDHEN, CDR2 SYDVKM. Trimming shortened V by 1 base and J by 7 bases, and 13 bases separated the two germline ends. The CDR3 has 14 residues. CDR3 in amino acids: CASSLSRGLSGYTF. DNA of the CDR3: TGTGCCAGCAGTTTATCACGTGGGCTGAGTGGCTACACCTTC.

V usage is TRBV7-2 and J usage is TRBJ2-1, with D maybe TRBD1 (6 bases). The CDR3 extends over 15 amino acids. The germline V gene encodes CDR1 SGHTA and CDR2 FQGNSA. V was pared by 2 bases and J by 3 bases, with 11 bases between. CDR3 in DNA: TGTGCCAGCAGCTTATCGTTAGGGGGCTACAATGAGCAGTTCTTC. It specifies CASSLSLGGYNEQFF.